This T cell receptor beta chain was observed in a study of T cell repertoires in urothelial bladder cancer. The CDR3 sequence is 12 residues long. V lost 2 bases, J lost 4 bases, and 9 bases lay in between. Looked up from germline, CDR1 is SQVTM and CDR2 is ANQGSEA. Repertoires were generated with immunoSEQ multiplex PCR, while TCRdb's copy carries only in-frame clones and drops some. The sample has over 10,000 clones, 60% to 70% seen once; the top ten hold almost 9%. This clone showed up just a few times. Sequencing used tumor-infiltrating cells from bladder cancer. The clonotype originates from a human donor with urothelial carcinoma. The J gene is TRBJ2-7, the V gene TRBV29-1; possibly TRBD1 for D (6 bases). For the CDR3, the DNA is TGCAGCGTTGAAAACAGGGAGTACGAGCAGTACTTC. This translates into CSVENREYEQYF.